This TCR beta chain appears in the sequencing data of a study of response to subunit inactivated influenza vaccine. TCRdb reanalysed the RT-PCR reads using MiXCR and keeps one entry per CDR3 protein. The sample lists hundreds of thousands of distinct CDR3 sequences; roughly a fifth were seen once. This CDR3 contains 11 residues. Trimming took off 8 bases at V and 8 bases at J, with 12 bases between the two ends. Germline V lookup: CDR1 SEHNR, CDR2 FQNEAQ (reference sequence). The receptor was isolated from a man between 50 and 75 years old who received an inactivated influenza vaccine. This specimen consisted of PBMCs from blood, obtained around 22 months after vaccination. The chain has TRBV7-9 and TRBJ1-2; D is perhaps TRBD1 (5 bases). The chain's CDR3 is CASGSGTGYTF. The CDR3 nucleotides are TGTGCCAGCGGATCCGGGACGGGCTACACCTTC. Full variable domain (remainder filled in from reference TRBV7-9 and TRBJ1-2): DTGVSQNPRHKITKRGQNVTFRCDPISEHNRLYWYRQTLGQGPEFLTYFQNEAQLEKSRLLSDRFSAERPKGSFSTLEIQRTEQGDSAMYLCASGSGTGYTFGSGTRLTVV.